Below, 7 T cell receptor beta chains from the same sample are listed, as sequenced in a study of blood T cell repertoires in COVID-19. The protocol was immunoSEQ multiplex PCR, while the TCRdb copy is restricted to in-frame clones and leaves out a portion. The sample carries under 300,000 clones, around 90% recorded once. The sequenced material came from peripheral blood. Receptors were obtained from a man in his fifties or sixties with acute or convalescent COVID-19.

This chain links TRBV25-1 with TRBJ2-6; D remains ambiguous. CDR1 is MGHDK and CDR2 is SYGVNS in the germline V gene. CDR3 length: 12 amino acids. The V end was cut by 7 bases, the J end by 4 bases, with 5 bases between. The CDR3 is CASTRGANVLTF. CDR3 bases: TGTGCCAGCACTAGGGGGGCCAACGTCCTGACTTTC.

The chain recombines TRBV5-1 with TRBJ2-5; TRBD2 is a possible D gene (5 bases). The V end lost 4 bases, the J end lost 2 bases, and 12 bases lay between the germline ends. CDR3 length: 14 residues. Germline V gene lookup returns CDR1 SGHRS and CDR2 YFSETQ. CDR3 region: CASSLGLWQETQYF. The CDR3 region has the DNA TGCGCCAGCAGCCTAGGACTGTGGCAAGAGACCCAGTACTTC.

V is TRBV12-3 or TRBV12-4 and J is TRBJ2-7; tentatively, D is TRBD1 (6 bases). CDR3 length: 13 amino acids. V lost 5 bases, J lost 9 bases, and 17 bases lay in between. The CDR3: CASSTGTYGVQYF. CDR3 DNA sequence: TGTGCCAGCAGTACAGGGACCTACGGGGTGCAGTACTTC.

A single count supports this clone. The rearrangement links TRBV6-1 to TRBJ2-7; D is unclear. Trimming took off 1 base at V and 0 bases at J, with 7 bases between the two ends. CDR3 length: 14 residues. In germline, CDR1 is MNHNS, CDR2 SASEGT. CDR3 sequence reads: CASSEVHSSYEQYF. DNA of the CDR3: TGTGCCAGCAGTGAAGTTCACAGCTCCTACGAGCAGTACTTC.

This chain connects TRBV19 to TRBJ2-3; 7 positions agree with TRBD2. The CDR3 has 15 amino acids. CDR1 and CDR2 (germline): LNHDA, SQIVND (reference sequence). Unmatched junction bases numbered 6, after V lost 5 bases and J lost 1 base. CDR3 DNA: TGTGCCAGTAGTGGGAAGCGGGGAGGCACAGATACGCAGTATTTT. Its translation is CASSGKRGGTDTQYF.

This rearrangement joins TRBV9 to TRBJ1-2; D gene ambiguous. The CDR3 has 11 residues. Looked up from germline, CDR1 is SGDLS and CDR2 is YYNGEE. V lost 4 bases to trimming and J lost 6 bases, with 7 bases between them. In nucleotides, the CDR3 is TGTGCCAGCAGCTGGGAGGATGGCTACACCTTC. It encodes CASSWEDGYTF.

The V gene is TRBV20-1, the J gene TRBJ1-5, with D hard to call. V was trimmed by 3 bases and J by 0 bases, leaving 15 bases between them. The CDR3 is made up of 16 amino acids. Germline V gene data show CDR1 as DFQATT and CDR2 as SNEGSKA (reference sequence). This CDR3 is CSASEAGVYSNQPQHF. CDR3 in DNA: TGCAGTGCTAGTGAGGCTGGTGTATATAGCAATCAGCCCCAGCATTTT.